The 5 T cell receptor beta chains reported below all come from one sample, sequenced in a study of T cells after yellow fever vaccination. TCRdb used MiXCR to reprocess the 5' RACE reads, holding one entry per CDR3 protein. The data hold around 310,000 distinct CDR3 sequences, with 3% to 4.5% observed a single time. Sequenced here: PBMCs, sampled on the day of the yellow fever booster vaccination. Receptors were obtained from a man aged 18-30 years who received the YFV17D yellow fever vaccine.

This clonotype was seen at least ten times. The CDR3 DNA sequence: TGCAGTGCTAGAGATGCGGGGGGCTCCTACAATGAGCAGTTCTTC. Protein product: CSARDAGGSYNEQFF. The genes are TRBV20-1 and TRBJ2-1; TRBD2 aligns across 8 bases. The germline V gene has CDR1 DFQATT and CDR2 SNEGSKA (reference sequence). The V gene end was trimmed by 0 bases and the J gene end by 0 bases; junction bases not matched to a gene: 1. This CDR3 comprises 15 residues.

The chain uses TRBV12-3 or TRBV12-4 and TRBJ2-1; D uncertain. V lost 9 bases, J lost 2 bases, and 14 bases lay in between. This CDR3 is 14 amino acids long. CDR3 residues: CASTSDSPYNEQFF. The CDR3 DNA sequence: TGTGCCAGTACCAGCGACTCGCCCTACAATGAGCAGTTCTTC.

The table lists this clonotype with a few counts. This rearrangement joins TRBV5-4 to TRBJ1-1; unclear D gene. The germline V and J ends were trimmed by 5 bases and 3 bases, with 14 bases remaining between them. The CDR3 runs to 14 residues. Germline V lookup: CDR1 SGHNT, CDR2 YYREEE (reference sequence). The CDR3 nucleotides are TGTGCCAGCAGAGTCAGGCAGTCGGACACTGAAGCTTTCTTT. It translates to CASRVRQSDTEAFF.

This clonotype appeared many times. The chain has TRBV5-1 and TRBJ2-2, with D perhaps TRBD1 (6 bases). In germline, CDR1 is SGHRS, CDR2 YFSETQ. The CDR3 covers 16 residues. V shed 0 bases and J shed 4 bases, with 13 bases lying between them. CDR3 sequence reads: CASSLDRVGFTGELFF. CDR3 coding DNA: TGCGCCAGCAGCTTGGACAGGGTCGGGTTCACCGGGGAGCTGTTTTTT.

This clonotype was recorded many times. The chain uses TRBV5-1 and TRBJ1-1; D is uncertain. Germline V lookup: CDR1 SGHRS, CDR2 YFSETQ. CDR3 length: 15 residues. With 1 base removed from V and 5 bases from J, the gap between germline ends came to 15 bases. CDR3: CASSLRTTSETEAFF. In nucleotides, the CDR3 is TGCGCCAGCAGCTTGAGAACCACTTCTGAAACTGAAGCTTTCTTT. Drawing the rest from reference TRBV5-1 and TRBJ1-1, the complete variable domain is KAGVTQTPRYLIKTRGQQVTLSCSPISGHRSVSWYQQTPGQGLQFLFEYFSETQRNKGNFPGRFSGRQFSNSRSEMNVSTLELGDSALYLCASSLRTTSETEAFFGQGTRLTVV.